What follows is one T cell receptor (beta chain) and its context. Antigen specificity is unknown. The data originate from a study of cytomegalovirus exposure and HLA in healthy donors. Whole-study findings and limits: Earlier findings revealed that most TCR beta V segments proved productive either about 87% or about 30% of the time. Trimming of TCR beta V- and J-genes showed a link, identified in a later analysis, to a missense DCLRE1C variant. An ancestry cluster, one associated with Asian ancestry, reportedly showed fewer N-insertions than the roughly 670-donor mean in a later analysis. Immune exposure data for these donors was limited to CMV serostatus.

With 60 Vbeta and 13 Jbeta primers, the PCR was carried out. Only in-frame clones appear in the TCRdb table, and some are missing; sequencing was by immunoSEQ multiplex PCR. Among approximately 90,000 clones listed, around four fifths were seen once. Germline CDR1 reads LGHNA; CDR2 reads YSLEER. V was shortened by 2 bases and J by 9 bases, with 9 bases between the two germline ends. The CDR3 consists of 12 residues. The V and J genes are TRBV4-3 and TRBJ2-3; possibly TRBD1 for D (6 bases). Sequencing used PBMCs. The receptor comes from a male donor in good health and CMV-seronegative. The CDR3 spells CASSQRQETQYF. The CDR3 DNA reads TGCGCCAGCAGCCAAAGACAGGAGACGCAGTATTTT.